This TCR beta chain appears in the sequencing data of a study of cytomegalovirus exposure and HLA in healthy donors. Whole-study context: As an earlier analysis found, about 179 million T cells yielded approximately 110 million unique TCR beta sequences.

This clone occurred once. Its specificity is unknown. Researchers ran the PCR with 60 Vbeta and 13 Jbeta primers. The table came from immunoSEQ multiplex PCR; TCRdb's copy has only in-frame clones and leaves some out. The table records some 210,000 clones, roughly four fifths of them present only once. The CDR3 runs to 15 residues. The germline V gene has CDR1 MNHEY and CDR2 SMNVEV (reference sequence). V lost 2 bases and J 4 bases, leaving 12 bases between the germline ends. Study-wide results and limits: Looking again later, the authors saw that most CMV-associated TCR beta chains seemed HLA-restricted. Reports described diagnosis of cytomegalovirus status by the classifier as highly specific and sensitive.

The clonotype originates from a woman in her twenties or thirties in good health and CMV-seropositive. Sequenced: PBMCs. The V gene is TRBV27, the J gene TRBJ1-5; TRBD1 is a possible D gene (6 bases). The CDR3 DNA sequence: TGTGCCAGCAGTTTAAGACGGGGGGCGAATCAGCCCCAGCATTTT. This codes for CASSLRRGANQPQHF.